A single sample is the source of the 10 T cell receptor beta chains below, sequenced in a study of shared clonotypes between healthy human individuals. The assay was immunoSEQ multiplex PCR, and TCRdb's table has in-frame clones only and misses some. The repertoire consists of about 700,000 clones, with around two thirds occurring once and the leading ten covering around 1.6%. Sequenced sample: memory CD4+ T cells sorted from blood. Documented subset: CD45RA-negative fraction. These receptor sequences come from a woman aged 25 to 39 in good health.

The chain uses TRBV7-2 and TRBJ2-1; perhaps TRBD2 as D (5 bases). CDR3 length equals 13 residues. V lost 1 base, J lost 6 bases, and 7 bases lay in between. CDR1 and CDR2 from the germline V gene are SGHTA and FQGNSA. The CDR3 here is CASSLVRVNEQFF. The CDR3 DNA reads TGTGCCAGCAGCTTAGTGAGGGTCAATGAGCAGTTCTTC.

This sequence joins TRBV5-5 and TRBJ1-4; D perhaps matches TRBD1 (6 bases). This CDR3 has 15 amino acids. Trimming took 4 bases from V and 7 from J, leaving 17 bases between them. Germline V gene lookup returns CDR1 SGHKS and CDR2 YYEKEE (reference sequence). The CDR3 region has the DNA TGTGCCAGCAGCCCGATACAGGGAATCGGTGAAAAACTGTTTTTT. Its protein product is CASSPIQGIGEKLFF.

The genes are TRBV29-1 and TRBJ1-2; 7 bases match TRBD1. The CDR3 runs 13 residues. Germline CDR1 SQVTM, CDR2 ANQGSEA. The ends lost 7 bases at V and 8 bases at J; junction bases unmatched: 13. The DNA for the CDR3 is TGCAGCGGCGGGGACAGCCTTGGCAGGGGCTACACCTTC. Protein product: CSGGDSLGRGYTF.

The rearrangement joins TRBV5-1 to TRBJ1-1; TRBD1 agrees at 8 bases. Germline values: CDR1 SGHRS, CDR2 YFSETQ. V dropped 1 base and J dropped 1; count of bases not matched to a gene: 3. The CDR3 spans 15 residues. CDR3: CASSLQGARNTEAFF. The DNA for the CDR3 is TGCGCCAGCAGCTTGCAGGGGGCCAGGAACACTGAAGCTTTCTTT.

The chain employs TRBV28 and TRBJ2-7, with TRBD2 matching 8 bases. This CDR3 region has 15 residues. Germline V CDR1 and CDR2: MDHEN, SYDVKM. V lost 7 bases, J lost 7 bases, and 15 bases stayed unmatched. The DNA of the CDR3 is TGTGCCAGCACCCTCCACGGGACTAGTTCTGGTGAGCAGTACTTC. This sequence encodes CASTLHGTSSGEQYF.

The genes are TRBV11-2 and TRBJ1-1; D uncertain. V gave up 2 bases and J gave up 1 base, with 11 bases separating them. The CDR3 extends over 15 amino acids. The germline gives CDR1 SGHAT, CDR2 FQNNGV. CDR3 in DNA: TGTGCCAGCAGCTTAATGTCAGGCCCGAACACTGAAGCTTTCTTT. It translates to CASSLMSGPNTEAFF.

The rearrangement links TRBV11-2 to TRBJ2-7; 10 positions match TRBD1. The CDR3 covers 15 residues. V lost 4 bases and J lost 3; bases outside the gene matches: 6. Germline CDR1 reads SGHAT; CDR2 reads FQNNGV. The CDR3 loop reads CASSSLGQGIYEQYF. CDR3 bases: TGTGCCAGCAGCTCCCTGGGACAGGGGATCTACGAGCAGTACTTC.

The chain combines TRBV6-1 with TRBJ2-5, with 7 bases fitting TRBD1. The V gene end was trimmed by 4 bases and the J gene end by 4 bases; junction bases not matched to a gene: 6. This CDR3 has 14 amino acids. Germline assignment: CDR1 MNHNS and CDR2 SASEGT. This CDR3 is CASSVDRERETQYF. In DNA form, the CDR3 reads TGTGCCAGCAGTGTAGACAGGGAACGAGAGACCCAGTACTTC.

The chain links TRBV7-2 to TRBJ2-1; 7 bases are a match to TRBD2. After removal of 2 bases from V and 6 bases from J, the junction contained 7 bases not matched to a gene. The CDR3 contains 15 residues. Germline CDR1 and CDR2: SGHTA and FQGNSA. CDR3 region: CASSLMRGLTNEQFF. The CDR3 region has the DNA TGTGCCAGCAGCTTAATGCGGGGGTTGACCAATGAGCAGTTCTTC.

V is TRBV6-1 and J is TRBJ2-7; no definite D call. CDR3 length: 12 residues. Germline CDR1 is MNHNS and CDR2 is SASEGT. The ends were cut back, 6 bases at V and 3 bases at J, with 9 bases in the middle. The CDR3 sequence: CASSPPGYEQYF. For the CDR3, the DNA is TGTGCCAGCAGCCCCCCTGGCTACGAGCAGTACTTC.